This T cell receptor (beta chain) derives from a study of CD8 T cells in Susac syndrome. This clonotype was detected once. After extraction with the RNeasy kit, about 0.45 to 1 ug of the RNA was reverse transcribed using random hexamers. TCRdb passed the immunoSEQ multiplex PCR reads through MiXCR, listing each CDR3 protein once. The sample holds about 140,000 distinct CDR3 sequences, around 94% seen once. The CDR3 runs to 15 residues. Germline V lookup: CDR1 PRHDT, CDR2 FYEKMQ (reference sequence). Trimming shortened V by 5 bases and J by 3 bases, and 13 bases separated the two germline ends. The V gene is TRBV13, the J gene TRBJ1-4; a possible D gene is TRBD1 (6 bases). The receptor comes from a human donor in good health. Material for sequencing was CD4+ T cells from PBMCs. The CDR3 bases are TGTGCCAGCAGCCTATGGGGGGCGCCTAATGAAAAACTGTTTTTT. Translated, it gives CASSLWGAPNEKLFF.